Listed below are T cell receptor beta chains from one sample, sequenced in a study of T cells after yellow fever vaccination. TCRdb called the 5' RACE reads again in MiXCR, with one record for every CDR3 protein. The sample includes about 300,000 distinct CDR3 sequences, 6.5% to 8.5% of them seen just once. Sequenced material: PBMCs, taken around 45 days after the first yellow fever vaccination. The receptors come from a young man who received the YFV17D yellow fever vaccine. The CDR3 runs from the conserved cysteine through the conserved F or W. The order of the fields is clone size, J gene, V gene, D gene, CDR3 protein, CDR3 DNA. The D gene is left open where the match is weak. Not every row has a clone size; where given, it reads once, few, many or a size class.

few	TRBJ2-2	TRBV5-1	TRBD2	CASSSGLAGKGGELFF	TGCGCCAGCAGCTCCGGACTAGCGGGGAAAGGCGGGGAGCTGTTTTTT
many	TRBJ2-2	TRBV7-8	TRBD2	CASSPRTSGGADTGELFF	TGTGCCAGCAGCCCGAGGACTAGCGGGGGGGCCGACACCGGGGAGCTGTTTTTT
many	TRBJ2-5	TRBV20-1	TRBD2	CSASQLARETQYF	TGCAGTGCTTCACAACTAGCGCGGGAGACCCAGTACTTC
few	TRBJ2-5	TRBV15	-	CATSRDQSETQYF	TGTGCCACCAGCAGAGATCAGTCGGAGACCCAGTACTTC
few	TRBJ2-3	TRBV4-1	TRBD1	CASSQGGQGLADTQYF	TGCGCCAGCAGCCAAGGAGGACAGGGGCTGGCAGATACGCAGTATTTT
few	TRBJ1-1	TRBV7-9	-	CASSPRAVGGTEAFF	TGTGCCAGCAGCCCTCGTGCGGTGGGCGGCACTGAAGCTTTCTTT
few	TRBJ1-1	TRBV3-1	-	CASSPMVGEITEAFF	TGTGCCAGCAGCCCGATGGTTGGGGAAATCACTGAAGCTTTCTTT
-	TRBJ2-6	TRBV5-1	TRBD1	CATAQGAGANVLTF	TGCGCCACCGCCCAGGGGGCTGGGGCCAACGTCCTGACTTTC
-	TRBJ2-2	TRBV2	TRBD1	CASSDDRGLNTGELFF	TGTGCCAGCAGTGATGACAGGGGATTGAACACCGGGGAGCTGTTTTTT
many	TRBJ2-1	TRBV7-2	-	CASSSLDREGEQFF	TGTGCCAGCAGCTCTTTGGACAGGGAGGGCGAGCAGTTCTTC
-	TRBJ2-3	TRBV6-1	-	CASRRRGSSLDTQYF	TGTGCCAGCAGAAGGAGAGGGTCCTCTTTGGATACGCAGTATTTT
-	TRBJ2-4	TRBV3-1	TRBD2	CASASGGKNIQYF	TGTGCCAGTGCTAGCGGGGGAAAAAACATTCAGTACTTC
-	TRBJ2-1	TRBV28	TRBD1	CASSHLSQGAFLYNEQFF	TGTGCCAGCAGTCATCTCTCCCAGGGGGCCTTTCTCTACAATGAGCAGTTCTTC
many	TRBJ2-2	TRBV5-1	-	CASSWGAVNTGELFF	TGCGCCAGCAGCTGGGGCGCGGTGAACACCGGGGAGCTGTTTTTT
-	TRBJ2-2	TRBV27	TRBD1	CASRRQGHTGELFF	TGTGCCAGCCGAAGACAGGGACACACCGGGGAGCTGTTTTTT
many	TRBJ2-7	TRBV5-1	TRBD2	CASSSPDGLAGYEQYF	TGCGCCAGCAGCTCGCCGGACGGACTAGCGGGCTACGAGCAGTACTTC
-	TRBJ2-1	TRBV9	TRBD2	CASSVVGGESNEPFF	TGTGCCAGCAGCGTAGTGGGAGGGGAATCCAATGAGCCGTTCTTC
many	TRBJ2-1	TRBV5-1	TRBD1	CASTEPQGGIYNEQFF	TGCGCCAGCACCGAGCCACAGGGGGGTATCTACAATGAGCAGTTCTTC
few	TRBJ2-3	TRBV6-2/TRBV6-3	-	CASTPPGRGTDTQYF	TGTGCCAGCACCCCACCAGGACGGGGCACAGATACGCAGTATTTT
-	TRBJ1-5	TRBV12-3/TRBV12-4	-	CASSFGQYSNQPQHF	TGTGCCAGCAGTTTCGGACAGTATAGCAATCAGCCCCAGCATTTT
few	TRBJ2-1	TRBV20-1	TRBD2	CSARPASGASGPNEQFF	TGCAGTGCTAGACCCGCCAGCGGGGCTAGCGGGCCCAATGAGCAGTTCTTC
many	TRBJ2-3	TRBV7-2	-	CASSPDGVGTDTQYF	TGTGCCAGCAGCCCCGACGGGGTGGGTACAGATACGCAGTATTTT
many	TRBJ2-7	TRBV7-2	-	CASTPRGGGPYEQYF	TGTGCCAGCACCCCTCGTGGCGGGGGCCCCTACGAGCAGTACTTC
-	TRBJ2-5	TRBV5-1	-	CASSLLAESTQYF	TGCGCCAGCAGCTTATTAGCGGAATCGACCCAGTACTTC
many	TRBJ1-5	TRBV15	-	CATSRDVDSNQPQHF	TGTGCCACCAGCAGAGATGTGGATAGCAATCAGCCCCAGCATTTT
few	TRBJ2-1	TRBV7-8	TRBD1	CASSLRYQGANEQFF	TGTGCCAGCAGCTTACGTTACCAGGGGGCCAATGAGCAGTTCTTC
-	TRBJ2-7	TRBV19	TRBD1	CASSRTGKGYEQYF	TGTGCCAGTAGCAGGACAGGGAAAGGCTACGAGCAGTACTTC
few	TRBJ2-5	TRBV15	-	CATSRDPQETQYF	TGTGCCACCAGCAGAGATCCCCAGGAGACCCAGTACTTC
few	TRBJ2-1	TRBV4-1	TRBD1	CASSQLGTGRDEQFF	TGCGCCAGCAGCCAGCTCGGGACAGGGCGGGATGAGCAGTTCTTC
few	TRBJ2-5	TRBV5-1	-	CASSLGHGGDGETQYF	TGCGCCAGCAGCCTGGGCCATGGCGGGGACGGGGAGACCCAGTACTTC
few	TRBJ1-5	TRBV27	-	CASSLRTDSNQPQHF	TGTGCCAGCAGTTTACGGACAGATAGCAATCAGCCCCAGCATTTT
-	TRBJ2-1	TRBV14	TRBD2	CASSQDRASGLDEQFF	TGTGCCAGCAGCCAAGACAGGGCTAGCGGGCTCGATGAGCAGTTCTTC
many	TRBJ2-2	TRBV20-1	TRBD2	CSAASGVNTGELFF	TGCAGTGCGGCTAGCGGGGTGAACACCGGGGAGCTGTTTTTT
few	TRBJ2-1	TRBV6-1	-	CASSAGSIYNEQFF	TGTGCCAGCAGTGCAGGGTCTATTTACAATGAGCAGTTCTTC
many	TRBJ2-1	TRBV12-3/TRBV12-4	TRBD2	CASSSVGRGDYNEQFF	TGTGCCAGCAGTTCCGTTGGGCGGGGGGACTACAATGAGCAGTTCTTC
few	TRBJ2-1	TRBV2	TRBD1	CASSRDRAINEQFF	TGTGCCAGCAGCCGGGACAGGGCGATAAATGAGCAGTTCTTC
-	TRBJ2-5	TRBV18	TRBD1	CASSPGTGREETQYF	TGTGCCAGCTCACCAGGGACAGGTCGAGAAGAGACCCAGTACTTC
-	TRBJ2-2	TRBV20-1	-	CSAREGSTGELFF	TGCAGTGCTAGAGAAGGGTCCACCGGGGAGCTGTTTTTT
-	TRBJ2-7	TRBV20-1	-	CSARDPGAYEQYF	TGCAGTGCTAGAGATCCGGGGGCCTACGAGCAGTACTTC
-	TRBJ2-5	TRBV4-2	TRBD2	CASSQYSGGEETQYF	TGTGCCAGCAGCCAATATTCCGGGGGGGAAGAGACCCAGTACTTC
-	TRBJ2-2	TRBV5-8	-	CASSLGLGVRRTGELFF	TGTGCCAGCAGCTTGGGATTGGGGGTTCGGCGGACCGGGGAGCTGTTTTTT